This T cell receptor beta chain was observed in a study of blood T cell repertoires in COVID-19. Patients of the Seattle cohort, enrolled during active infection, were followed longitudinally. The CDR3 contains 15 residues. With V trimmed by 1 base and J by 5 bases, 7 bases remained unmatched. Germline V CDR1 and CDR2: MNHNY, SVGAGI (reference sequence). As originally analysed: Reference gene primers were amplified, and this amplification served to estimate nucleated cell counts. The table came from immunoSEQ multiplex PCR; TCRdb's copy has only in-frame clones and leaves some out. The V and J calls and clone size were taken over from that table, and D and trimming were inferred from the DNA. This sample has around 260,000 clones, with under 85% found just once.

Sequencing was performed on peripheral blood. The chain links TRBV6-6 to TRBJ1-2; 7 bases are shared with TRBD1. The sequence was obtained from a human donor with COVID-19, enrolled during active disease. The donor label of this sample is uncertain. Here the CDR3 DNA reads TGTGCCAGCAGTTACTATGGAGGGGGCATGTATGGCTACACCTTC. Protein product: CASSYYGGGMYGYTF.